This section outlines one TCR beta chain sequence together with its context. The sample is drawn from a study of control samples from healthy donors and cancer patients. This table comes from immunoSEQ multiplex PCR, and its TCRdb copy is limited to in-frame clones, with some not included. The sample comprises just over 150,000 clones, around 90% of which are singletons, and around 11% rests with the top ten. This CDR3 comprises 13 residues. The V gene lost 3 bases and the J gene lost 6 bases, with 10 bases spanning the gap. Germline assignment: CDR1 LGHNT and CDR2 FRNRAP. Sequencing was done on a sample of blood. The TCR sequence derives from a man younger than 45 in good health. The rearrangement joins TRBV12-5 to TRBJ2-3; possibly TRBD1 or TRBD2 for D (6 bases each). CDR3 protein: CASGFRGRDTQYF. In DNA form, the CDR3 reads TGTGCTAGTGGTTTCCGGGGGCGGGATACGCAGTATTTT.